The 18 T cell receptor beta chains given below trace back to one sample, sequenced in a study of T cell responses to AZD1222 COVID-19 vaccine. Generated by immunoSEQ multiplex PCR, the TCRdb table keeps only in-frame clones and is missing some. Of 100,000 to 150,000 clones in the sample, more than 90% were seen once. Sequences were derived from peripheral blood, sampled 28 days after the second AZD1222 dose. The receptor source for this set is an adult who received the AZD1222 COVID-19 vaccine.

CDR3 nucleotide sequence: TGTGCCAGCAGCCCGGGGACAGGGATTCCCATGAACACTGAAGCTTTCTTT. Encoded protein: CASSPGTGIPMNTEAFF. This chain links TRBV5-4 with TRBJ1-1; 9 nucleotides align to TRBD1. There are 17 residues in the CDR3. V trimming: 4 bases; J trimming: 0 bases; junction bases outside the gene matches: 10. Germline values: CDR1 SGHNT, CDR2 YYREEE (reference sequence).

The rearrangement uses TRBV30 and TRBJ1-2, with D perhaps TRBD1 (5 bases). CDR3 length: 15 residues. V lost 4 bases and J lost 2, with 17 bases in between. In germline, CDR1 is GTSNPN, CDR2 SVGIG (reference sequence). CDR3 in amino acids: CAWITRGLPNYGYTF. In DNA, the CDR3 is TGTGCCTGGATTACACGGGGACTCCCAAACTATGGCTACACCTTC.

The chain employs TRBV25-1 and TRBJ2-5; D assignment may be TRBD1 or TRBD2 (5 bases each). Per germline, CDR1 MGHDK and CDR2 SYGVNS. Trimming shortened V by 1 base and J by 3 bases, and 9 bases separated the two germline ends. The CDR3 is 14 residues long. CDR3: CASSEFRGEETQYF. The CDR3 DNA reads TGTGCCAGCAGTGAATTCAGAGGGGAAGAGACCCAGTACTTC.

The chain is built from TRBV7-2 and TRBJ1-2, with 7 bases aligning to TRBD1. The J segment lost 2 bases and the V segment lost 5 bases, leaving 5 bases of the junction unmatched. Germline CDR1 and CDR2: SGHTA and FQGNSA. This CDR3 contains 14 residues. CDR3: CASSLGTENYGYTF. In nucleotides, the CDR3 is TGTGCCAGCAGCCTAGGGACAGAGAACTATGGCTACACCTTC.

The chain has TRBV6-5 and TRBJ2-3, with D unclear. Between the trimmed V and J ends, which lost 4 bases and 2 bases, there was a span of 7 bases. This CDR3 contains 13 residues. CDR1 is MNHEY, CDR2 SVGAGI, per germline. The DNA of the CDR3 is TGTGCCAGCAGTTTAAAATCCACAGATACGCAGTATTTT. Residues: CASSLKSTDTQYF.

The V call is TRBV24-1, the J call TRBJ2-7; TRBD1 might be the D (5 bases). Per the germline V gene, CDR1 is KGHDR and CDR2 is SFDVKD. V lost 1 base, J lost 0 bases, and 9 bases lay in between. The CDR3 runs 15 residues. The CDR3 nucleotides read TGTGCCACCAGTGATTTTCCCGACAGCTCCTACGAGCAGTACTTC. This sequence encodes CATSDFPDSSYEQYF.

The V gene is TRBV27, the J gene TRBJ2-5; TRBD2 agrees at 10 bases. Germline CDR1 is MNHEY and CDR2 is SMNVEV (reference sequence). V gave up 3 bases and J gave up 4 bases; unmatched junction bases: 5. The CDR3 spans 15 residues. The DNA for the CDR3 is TGTGCCAGCAGTTTTGAGCGGGGGGGCACAGAGACCCAGTACTTC. Translating it yields CASSFERGGTETQYF.

The rearrangement links TRBV7-3 to TRBJ1-6; TRBD1 is a possible D gene (5 bases). The CDR3 has 16 residues. The ends were cut back, 5 bases at V and 9 bases at J, with 20 bases in the middle. CDR1 and CDR2 from the germline V gene are SGHTA and FQGTGA. This CDR3 is CASSASPGTTGSPLHF. The CDR3, as DNA: TGTGCCAGCAGCGCATCACCCGGGACTACGGGTTCACCCCTCCACTTT.

This chain joins TRBV18 and TRBJ1-4, with D possibly being TRBD1 (6 bases). Germline V gene lookup returns CDR1 KGHSH and CDR2 LQKENI. With 3 bases removed from V and 2 bases from J, the gap between germline ends came to 10 bases. This CDR3 region has 15 residues. CDR3 DNA: TGTGCCAGCTCACCTTACAGGGAGACTAATGAAAAACTGTTTTTT. Translated: CASSPYRETNEKLFF.

The chain has TRBV5-6 and TRBJ1-1; D is unresolved. V lost 4 bases and J lost 5, with 9 bases in between. Germline V gives CDR1 SGHDT, CDR2 YYEEEE. This CDR3 comprises 12 residues. The chain's CDR3 is CASSISGTEAFF. DNA for the CDR3: TGTGCCAGCAGCATCTCGGGGACTGAAGCTTTCTTT.

The V and J genes are TRBV19 and TRBJ2-3; tentative D call: TRBD2 (6 bases). Looked up from germline, CDR1 is LNHDA and CDR2 is SQIVND (reference sequence). The germline V and J ends were trimmed by 4 bases and 0 bases, with 14 bases remaining between them. This CDR3 has 16 amino acids. The DNA of the CDR3 is TGTGCCAGTAGTAGGCCACGGAGCGGGAGCACAGATACGCAGTATTTT. Amino acid sequence: CASSRPRSGSTDTQYF.

This clone was detected a few times. This rearrangement joins TRBV7-9 to TRBJ1-2, with a weak D call TRBD1 (5 bases). The length of the CDR3 is 14 residues. Trimming pared 5 bases from V and 4 bases from J, leaving 14 bases between. Germline V gene data show CDR1 as SEHNR and CDR2 as FQNEAQ (reference sequence). The CDR3 DNA is TGTGCCAGCAGCCAAGGGACCGTAAGCTATGGCTACACCTTC. Translating gives CASSQGTVSYGYTF.

The chain recombines TRBV10-1 with TRBJ1-5, with 8 positions matching TRBD1. Per the germline V gene, CDR1 is WNHNN and CDR2 is SYGVQD (reference sequence). The junction had 5 bases not matched to a gene; V was cut back by 2 bases and J by 5 bases. CDR3 size: 15 residues. CDR3 region: CASSEVRGRHQPQHF. The CDR3 nucleotides are TGCGCCAGCAGTGAGGTCAGGGGGCGGCATCAGCCCCAGCATTTT.

The chain is built from TRBV7-9 and TRBJ2-7; maybe TRBD2 (6 bases). The V end was cut by 5 bases, the J end by 2 bases, with 16 bases between. The V gene's germline CDR1 is SEHNR and CDR2 FQNEAQ (reference sequence). The CDR3 has 15 amino acids. CDR3 sequence (DNA): TGTGCCAGCAGCAGTCGGGACGGGGGAACCTACGAGCAGTACTTC. Translating it yields CASSSRDGGTYEQYF.

The CDR3 sequence is CASTRGGTDTQYF. In DNA form, the CDR3 reads TGTGCCAGCACTCGCGGGGGGACAGATACGCAGTATTTT. The V and J genes are TRBV12-3 or TRBV12-4 and TRBJ2-3; 8 bases match TRBD2. With 7 bases clipped from V and 3 bases from J, the junction kept 3 bases outside the gene matches. The CDR3 spans 13 residues.

The rearrangement uses TRBV25-1 and TRBJ2-3, with 7 bases aligning to TRBD2. Germline CDR1 MGHDK, CDR2 SYGVNS. V lost 9 bases and J lost 2; bases outside the gene matches: 11. This CDR3 has 15 residues. The CDR3 loop is CASTLSSGPTDTQYF. CDR3 DNA sequence: TGTGCCAGTACACTCTCTAGCGGACCCACAGATACGCAGTATTTT.

DNA of the CDR3: TGTGCCAGCAGCTGGGACAAAGTCCATGAGCAGTTCTTC. It codes for CASSWDKVHEQFF. This chain uses TRBV7-9 with TRBJ2-1; TRBD1 might be the D (6 bases). This CDR3 is 13 amino acids long. V shed 4 bases and J shed 8 bases, with 12 bases lying between them. The germline gives CDR1 SEHNR, CDR2 FQNEAQ (reference sequence).

The gene calls are TRBV19 and TRBJ2-1, with D uncertain. The CDR3 spans 15 residues. Trimming took 5 bases from V and 0 from J, leaving 11 bases between them. The germline V gene encodes CDR1 LNHDA and CDR2 SQIVND (reference sequence). The CDR3 sequence: CASSSMMSSYNEQFF. The CDR3 nucleotides read TGTGCCAGTAGTTCAATGATGAGCTCCTACAATGAGCAGTTCTTC.